Reported below is one T cell receptor (beta chain). The study recruited people aged roughly 18 to 100 years across some 23 US areas. Clinical histories supplied by participants themselves formed the basis of cohort assignment. The V gene's germline CDR1 is MNHEY and CDR2 SVGAGI. Trimming cost V 4 bases and J 8 bases, with 8 bases left between them. This CDR3 is built from 11 residues. This entry belongs to a study of blood T cell repertoires in COVID-19. On the study more broadly: T cells, B-cell-depleted T cells, or PBMCs provided the cDNA or gDNA that served as material.

Sequencing used immunoSEQ multiplex PCR; TCRdb keeps in-frame clones, though not all of them. The data show 150,000 or so clones, around 79% seen once. The sample taken for sequencing was PBMCs or T cells enriched from blood (not recorded which). The J gene is TRBJ1-1, the V gene TRBV6-5; D uncertain. The sequence was collected from a woman in her forties or fifties who had recovered from COVID-19. The CDR3 sequence: CASSFLGEAFF. DNA of the CDR3: TGTGCCAGCAGTTTTTTGGGCGAAGCTTTCTTT.